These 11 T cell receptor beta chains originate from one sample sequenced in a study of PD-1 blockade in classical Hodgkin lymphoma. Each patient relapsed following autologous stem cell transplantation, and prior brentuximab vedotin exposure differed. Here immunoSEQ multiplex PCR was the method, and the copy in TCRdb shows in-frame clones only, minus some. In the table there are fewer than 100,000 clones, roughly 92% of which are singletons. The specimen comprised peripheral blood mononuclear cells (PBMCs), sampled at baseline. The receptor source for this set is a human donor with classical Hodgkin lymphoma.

CDR3: CASRVGGYYGYTF. The CDR3 bases are TGCGCCAGCAGAGTAGGGGGGTACTATGGCTACACCTTC. The J gene is TRBJ1-2, the V gene TRBV5-1; maybe TRBD1 (6 bases). Trimming removed 5 bases at V and 3 bases at J, with 11 bases between. Germline CDR1 reads SGHRS; CDR2 reads YFSETQ. This CDR3 comprises 13 residues.

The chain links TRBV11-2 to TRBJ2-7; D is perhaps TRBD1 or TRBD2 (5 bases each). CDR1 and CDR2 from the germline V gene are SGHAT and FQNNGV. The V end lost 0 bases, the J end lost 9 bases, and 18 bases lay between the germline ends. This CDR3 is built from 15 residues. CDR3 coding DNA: TGTGCCAGCAGCTTAGATCTTGCGGGCAGGGTATGGCAGTACTTC. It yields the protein CASSLDLAGRVWQYF.

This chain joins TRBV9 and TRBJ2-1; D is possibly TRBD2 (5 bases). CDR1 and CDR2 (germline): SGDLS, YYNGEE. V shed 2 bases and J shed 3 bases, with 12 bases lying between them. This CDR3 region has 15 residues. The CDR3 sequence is CASSVEGQNYNEQFF. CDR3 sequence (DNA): TGTGCCAGCAGCGTCGAGGGCCAGAACTACAATGAGCAGTTCTTC.

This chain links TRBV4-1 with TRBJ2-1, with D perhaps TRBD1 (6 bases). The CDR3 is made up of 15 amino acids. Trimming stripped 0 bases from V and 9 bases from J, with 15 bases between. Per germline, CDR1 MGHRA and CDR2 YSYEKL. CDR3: CASSQDETPRGEQFF. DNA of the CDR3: TGCGCCAGCAGCCAAGATGAAACACCCAGGGGTGAGCAGTTCTTC.

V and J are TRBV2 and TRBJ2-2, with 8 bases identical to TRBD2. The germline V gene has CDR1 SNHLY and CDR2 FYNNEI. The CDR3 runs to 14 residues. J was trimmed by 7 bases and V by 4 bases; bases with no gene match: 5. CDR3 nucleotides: TGTGCCAGCAGTGGCGACGGGAGGGGCGGGGAGCTGTTTTTT. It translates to CASSGDGRGGELFF. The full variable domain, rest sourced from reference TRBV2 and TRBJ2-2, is EPEVTQTPSHQVTQMGQEVILRCVPISNHLYFYWYRQILGQKVEFLVSFYNNEISEKSEIFDDQFSVERPDGSNFTLKIRSTKLEDSAMYFCASSGDGRGGELFFGEGSRLTVL.

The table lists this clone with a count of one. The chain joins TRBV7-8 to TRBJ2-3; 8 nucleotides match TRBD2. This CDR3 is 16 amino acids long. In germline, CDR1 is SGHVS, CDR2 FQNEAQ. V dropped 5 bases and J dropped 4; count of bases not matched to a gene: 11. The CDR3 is CASSAEAGTRADTQYF. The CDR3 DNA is TGTGCCAGCAGCGCAGAGGCCGGGACTAGGGCAGATACGCAGTATTTT.

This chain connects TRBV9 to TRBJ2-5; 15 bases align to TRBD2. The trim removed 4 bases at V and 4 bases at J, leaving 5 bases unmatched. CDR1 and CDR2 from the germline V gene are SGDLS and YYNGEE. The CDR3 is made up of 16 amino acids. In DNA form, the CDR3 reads TGTGCCAGCAGCCCGGGGGGACTAGCGGGAGGAGAGACCCAGTACTTC. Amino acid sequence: CASSPGGLAGGETQYF.

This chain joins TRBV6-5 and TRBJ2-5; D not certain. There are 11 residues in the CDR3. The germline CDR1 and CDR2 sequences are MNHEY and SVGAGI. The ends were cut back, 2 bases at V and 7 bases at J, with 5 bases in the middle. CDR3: CASSYTGTQYF. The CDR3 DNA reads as TGTGCCAGCAGTTACACGGGGACCCAGTACTTC.

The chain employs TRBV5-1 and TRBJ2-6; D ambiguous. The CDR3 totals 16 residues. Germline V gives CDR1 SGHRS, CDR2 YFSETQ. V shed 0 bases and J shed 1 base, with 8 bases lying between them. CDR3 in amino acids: CASSLVSESGANVLTF. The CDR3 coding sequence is TGCGCCAGCAGCTTGGTATCCGAGTCTGGGGCCAACGTCCTGACTTTC.

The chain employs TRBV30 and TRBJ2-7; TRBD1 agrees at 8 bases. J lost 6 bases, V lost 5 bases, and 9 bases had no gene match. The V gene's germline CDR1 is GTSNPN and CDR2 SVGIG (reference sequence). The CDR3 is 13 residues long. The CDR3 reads CAWSGQGSREQYF. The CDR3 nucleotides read TGTGCCTGGTCTGGACAGGGTAGTCGCGAGCAGTACTTC. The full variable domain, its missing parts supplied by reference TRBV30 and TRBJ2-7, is SQTIHQWPATLVQPVGSPLSLECTVEGTSNPNLYWYRQAAGRGLQLLFYSVGIGQISSEVPQNLSASRPQDRQFILSSKKLLLSDSGFYLCAWSGQGSREQYFGPGTRLTVT.

Here the CDR3 DNA reads TGTGCCAGCATTTCGGGGGCGGAAAAACTGTTTTTT. This gives the protein CASISGAEKLFF. This chain joins TRBV6-5 and TRBJ1-4; TRBD1 might be the D (6 bases). Germline V lookup: CDR1 MNHEY, CDR2 SVGAGI. The CDR3 has 12 amino acids. Trimming took 7 bases from V and 8 from J, leaving 11 bases between them.